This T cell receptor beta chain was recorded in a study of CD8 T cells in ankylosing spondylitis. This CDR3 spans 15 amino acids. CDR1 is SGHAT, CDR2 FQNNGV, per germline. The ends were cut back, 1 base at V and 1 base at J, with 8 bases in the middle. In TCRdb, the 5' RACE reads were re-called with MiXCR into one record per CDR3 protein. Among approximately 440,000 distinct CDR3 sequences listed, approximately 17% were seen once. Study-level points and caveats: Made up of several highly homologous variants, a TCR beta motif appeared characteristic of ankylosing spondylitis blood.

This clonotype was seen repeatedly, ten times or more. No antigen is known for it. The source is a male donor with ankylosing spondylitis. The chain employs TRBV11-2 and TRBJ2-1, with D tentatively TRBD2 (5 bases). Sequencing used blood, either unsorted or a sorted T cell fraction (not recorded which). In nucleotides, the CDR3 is TGTGCCAGCAGCTTAGGGACTCCTTCCTACAATGAGCAGTTCTTC. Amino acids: CASSLGTPSYNEQFF.